This entry features one T cell receptor (beta chain) sequence. This sample stems from a study of OX40 agonist ivuxolimab in advanced cancers. Study-wide background: Among those enrolled, mean age was approximately 60 years (range roughly 20 to 85) and less than 90% were male.

Trimming removed 4 bases at V and 4 bases at J, with 19 bases between. This CDR3 has 16 residues. Germline loops: CDR1 SGHAT, CDR2 FQDESV (reference sequence). The repertoire was sequenced with immunoSEQ multiplex PCR; TCRdb's copy has only in-frame clones and lacks some. The sample has tens of thousands of clones, about 88% seen once. Source: CD4+ or CD8+ T cells sorted from blood, taken in a trial of the OX40 agonist ivuxolimab. The chain has TRBV11-1 and TRBJ1-2, with unresolved D. The clonotype originates from an adult with an advanced solid tumor such as melanoma, head and neck, liver or kidney cancer. The CDR3 loop reads CASSSPRKAETYGYTF. CDR3 nucleotide sequence: TGTGCCAGCAGCTCACCCCGTAAGGCTGAAACCTATGGCTACACCTTC.